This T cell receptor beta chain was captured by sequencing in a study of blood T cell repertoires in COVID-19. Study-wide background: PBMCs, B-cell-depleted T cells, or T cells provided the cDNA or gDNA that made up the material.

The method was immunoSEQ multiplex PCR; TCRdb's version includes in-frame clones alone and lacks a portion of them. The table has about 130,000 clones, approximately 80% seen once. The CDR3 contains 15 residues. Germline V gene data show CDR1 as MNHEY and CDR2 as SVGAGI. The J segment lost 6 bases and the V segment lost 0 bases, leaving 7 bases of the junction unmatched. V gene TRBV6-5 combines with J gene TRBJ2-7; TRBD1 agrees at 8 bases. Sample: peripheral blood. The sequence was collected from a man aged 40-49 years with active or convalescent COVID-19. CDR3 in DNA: TGTGCCAGCAGTTACTCAAGGACAGGGTTGACCGAGCAGTACTTC. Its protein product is CASSYSRTGLTEQYF.